This is a list of T cell receptor beta chains from one sample in a study of T-cell memory formation after mild COVID-19. A single record per CDR3 protein comes from TCRdb applying MiXCR to the 5' RACE reads. This table holds about 470,000 distinct CDR3 sequences, 15% to 20% found once. The sequenced sample was PBMCs or a T cell subset sorted from them (not recorded which). The origin of the receptors is an adult woman who had mild COVID-19 (a few samples of this study predate the infection). Cell type and time point are not known. Each CDR3 is given with its conserved first and last residue. A D gene is named only where the DNA matches it firmly. Expanded clones are given a class, and other clones once, few, many or no size at all.

D: -; size: -; J: TRBJ2-7; V: TRBV29-1; CDR3: CSVGGASGSYEQYF; DNA: TGCAGCGTTGGGGGGGCTAGCGGTTCCTACGAGCAGTACTTC
D: -; size: -; J: TRBJ2-2; V: TRBV11-2; CDR3: CASSGRNGELFF; DNA: TGTGCCAGCAGCGGTAGAAACGGGGAGCTGTTTTTT
D: -; size: few; J: TRBJ2-3; V: TRBV24-1; CDR3: CATSDFRGSTDTQYF; DNA: TGTGCCACCAGTGACTTCAGGGGCTCGACAGATACGCAGTATTTT
D: TRBD1; size: -; J: TRBJ2-7; V: TRBV29-1; CDR3: CSVGTRDSTYEQYF; DNA: TGCAGCGTTGGAACCCGGGACAGCACCTACGAGCAGTACTTC
D: -; size: few; J: TRBJ1-4; V: TRBV27; CDR3: CASSRRFQEKLFF; DNA: TGTGCCAGCAGTCGCCGATTCCAGGAAAAACTGTTTTTT
D: -; size: many; J: TRBJ1-4; V: TRBV9; CDR3: CASSVGRVTEKLFF; DNA: TGTGCCAGCAGCGTAGGCCGGGTAACTGAAAAACTGTTTTTT
D: -; size: many; J: TRBJ2-4; V: TRBV5-1; CDR3: CASSHGRGQSDIQYF; DNA: TGCGCCAGCAGCCATGGGAGGGGACAGTCGGACATTCAGTACTTC
D: -; size: -; J: TRBJ1-4; V: TRBV29-1; CDR3: CSARGGIEKLFF; DNA: TGCAGCGCCCGTGGGGGGATAGAAAAACTGTTTTTT
D: TRBD2; size: few; J: TRBJ2-1; V: TRBV30; CDR3: CAWSGLAGGESSYNEQFF; DNA: TGTGCCTGGAGTGGCCTAGCGGGGGGGGAGAGCTCCTACAATGAGCAGTTCTTC
D: -; size: -; J: TRBJ2-2; V: TRBV7-9; CDR3: CASSLVQVDGTGELFF; DNA: TGTGCCAGCAGCTTAGTACAGGTTGACGGGACCGGGGAGCTGTTTTTT
D: TRBD2; size: once; J: TRBJ2-1; V: TRBV10-3; CDR3: CAISGKLAGGPYNEQFF; DNA: TGTGCCATCAGTGGAAAACTAGCGGGGGGGCCCTACAATGAGCAGTTCTTC
D: TRBD1; size: few; J: TRBJ2-7; V: TRBV12-3/TRBV12-4; CDR3: CASRITQGDSVYEQYF; DNA: TGTGCCAGCAGAATCACCCAGGGGGATAGCGTCTACGAGCAGTACTTC
D: -; size: -; J: TRBJ1-3; V: TRBV18; CDR3: CASSPDDGLYF; DNA: TGTGCCAGCTCACCTGATGACGGATTATATTTT
D: -; size: few; J: TRBJ2-3; V: TRBV7-9; CDR3: CASSSLGGRSWPDTQYF; DNA: TGTGCCAGCAGCTCTCTGGGGGGGCGGAGCTGGCCAGATACGCAGTATTTT
D: -; size: -; J: TRBJ2-1; V: TRBV30; CDR3: CAWSRDSSYNEQFF; DNA: TGTGCCTGGAGCCGGGATAGCTCCTACAATGAGCAGTTCTTC
D: TRBD1; size: -; J: TRBJ1-1; V: TRBV5-1; CDR3: CASSLTGAGEAFF; DNA: TGCGCCAGCAGCCTGACAGGGGCAGGTGAAGCTTTCTTT
D: TRBD2; size: few; J: TRBJ2-7; V: TRBV2; CDR3: CASSDQISGGPYEQYF; DNA: TGTGCCAGCAGTGACCAGATTAGCGGGGGCCCCTACGAGCAGTACTTC
D: -; size: -; J: TRBJ2-3; V: TRBV6-2/TRBV6-3; CDR3: CASSSGMGVITDTQYF; DNA: TGTGCCAGCAGTTCGGGTATGGGGGTAATCACAGATACGCAGTATTTT
D: -; size: -; J: TRBJ1-2; V: TRBV12-3/TRBV12-4; CDR3: CASSFAGTGGYTF; DNA: TGTGCCAGCAGTTTTGCAGGGACGGGGGGCTACACCTTC
D: TRBD1; size: few; J: TRBJ2-6; V: TRBV7-9; CDR3: CASAGQGVSGANVLTF; DNA: TGTGCCAGCGCGGGACAGGGAGTCTCTGGGGCCAACGTCCTGACTTTC
D: TRBD1; size: few; J: TRBJ1-2; V: TRBV29-1; CDR3: CSVGTPQGGRYGYTF; DNA: TGCAGCGTCGGGACGCCCCAGGGGGGGCGATATGGCTACACCTTC
D: TRBD1; size: -; J: TRBJ1-1; V: TRBV7-9; CDR3: CASSSWDRGHATEAFF; DNA: TGTGCCAGCAGCTCCTGGGACAGGGGGCATGCCACTGAAGCTTTCTTT
D: -; size: -; J: TRBJ2-7; V: TRBV6-5; CDR3: CASGGRSTYEQYF; DNA: TGTGCCAGCGGGGGCAGGTCGACCTACGAGCAGTACTTC
D: -; size: many; J: TRBJ1-2; V: TRBV20-1; CDR3: CSPRGDSYTF; DNA: TGCAGTCCCCGGGGGGACAGCTACACCTTC
D: TRBD1; size: few; J: TRBJ1-2; V: TRBV9; CDR3: CASSVGDRERFNYGYTF; DNA: TGTGCCAGCAGCGTAGGGGACAGGGAACGGTTCAACTATGGCTACACCTTC
D: -; size: -; J: TRBJ2-1; V: TRBV11-2; CDR3: CASSSLMGHNEQFF; DNA: TGTGCCAGCAGCTCTTTGATGGGGCACAATGAGCAGTTCTTC
D: -; size: few; J: TRBJ2-3; V: TRBV4-1; CDR3: CASRSGLEDTQYF; DNA: TGCGCCAGCAGATCGGGCTTGGAGGATACGCAGTATTTT
D: TRBD1; size: -; J: TRBJ2-7; V: TRBV2; CDR3: CASSPTGATYEQYF; DNA: TGTGCCAGCAGTCCTACAGGGGCAACCTACGAGCAGTACTTC
D: -; size: -; J: TRBJ2-1; V: TRBV6-2/TRBV6-3; CDR3: CASSVGAGVFNEQFF; DNA: TGTGCCAGCAGCGTGGGGGCGGGAGTTTTCAATGAGCAGTTCTTC
D: -; size: -; J: TRBJ1-2; V: TRBV5-1; CDR3: CASSLGQDSYGYTF; DNA: TGCGCCAGCAGCTTGGGGCAGGACAGCTATGGCTACACCTTC
D: -; size: many; J: TRBJ2-7; V: TRBV21-1; CDR3: CASSKKAQGKSYEQYF; DNA: TGTGCCAGCAGCAAAAAGGCACAGGGAAAATCCTACGAGCAGTACTTC
D: TRBD1; size: -; J: TRBJ2-1; V: TRBV10-1; CDR3: CASPRAGTGLNEQFF; DNA: TGCGCCAGCCCTAGAGCAGGGACAGGGTTAAATGAGCAGTTCTTC
D: -; size: -; J: TRBJ2-7; V: TRBV28; CDR3: CASTPWGSRFYEQYF; DNA: TGTGCCAGCACCCCTTGGGGTAGTCGTTTTTACGAGCAGTACTTC
D: TRBD1; size: few; J: TRBJ1-1; V: TRBV6-2/TRBV6-3; CDR3: CASSLRGQGNTEAFF; DNA: TGTGCCAGCAGCCTCAGGGGACAGGGGAACACTGAAGCTTTCTTT
D: -; size: -; J: TRBJ1-1; V: TRBV7-2; CDR3: CASSATERTEAFF; DNA: TGTGCCAGCAGCGCTACGGAGCGGACTGAAGCTTTCTTT
D: -; size: -; J: TRBJ1-6; V: TRBV12-3/TRBV12-4; CDR3: CASSIQGRGSPLHF; DNA: TGTGCCAGCAGTATACAGGGAAGGGGTTCACCCCTCCACTTT
D: -; size: few; J: TRBJ2-7; V: TRBV7-6; CDR3: CASSLAAGGRFSYEQYF; DNA: TGTGCCAGCAGCTTAGCGGCCGGGGGTAGATTCTCCTACGAGCAGTACTTC
D: -; size: few; J: TRBJ2-1; V: TRBV24-1; CDR3: CATSDLGNYNEQFF; DNA: TGTGCCACCAGTGATTTGGGGAACTACAATGAGCAGTTCTTC
D: TRBD2; size: many; J: TRBJ2-3; V: TRBV7-9; CDR3: CASSSDPGLAPDTQYF; DNA: TGTGCCAGCAGCTCAGATCCGGGACTAGCGCCAGATACGCAGTATTTT
D: -; size: -; J: TRBJ2-1; V: TRBV7-9; CDR3: CASSPRFSERNFNEQFF; DNA: TGTGCCAGCAGCCCGAGGTTTTCGGAGCGAAACTTCAATGAGCAGTTCTTC
D: -; size: few; J: TRBJ1-1; V: TRBV6-5; CDR3: CASSQFLEAFF; DNA: TGTGCCAGCAGCCAGTTCCTTGAAGCTTTCTTT
D: -; size: -; J: TRBJ1-1; V: TRBV24-1; CDR3: CATRLEGGTEAFF; DNA: TGTGCCACCAGACTGGAGGGAGGGACTGAAGCTTTCTTT
D: TRBD1; size: -; J: TRBJ2-7; V: TRBV5-1; CDR3: CASSLSRGFEQYF; DNA: TGCGCCAGCAGCTTGTCCAGGGGGTTCGAGCAGTACTTC
D: -; size: few; J: TRBJ1-1; V: TRBV6-6; CDR3: CASSDSRALNTEAFF; DNA: TGTGCCAGCAGCGACAGCCGCGCGTTGAACACTGAAGCTTTCTTT
D: -; size: few; J: TRBJ2-4; V: TRBV12-3/TRBV12-4; CDR3: CVEGTAKNIQYF; DNA: TGTGTCGAGGGTACGGCCAAAAACATTCAGTACTTC
D: -; size: -; J: TRBJ2-5; V: TRBV5-1; CDR3: CASSWRGPWETQYF; DNA: TGCGCCAGCAGCTGGAGGGGACCCTGGGAGACCCAGTACTTC
D: -; size: few; J: TRBJ2-1; V: TRBV12-3/TRBV12-4; CDR3: CASSRGEEEQFF; DNA: TGTGCCAGCAGTAGAGGGGAGGAGGAGCAGTTCTTC
D: -; size: few; J: TRBJ2-1; V: TRBV18; CDR3: CASSQGQGIYNEQFF; DNA: TGTGCCAGCTCACAGGGCCAGGGAATCTACAATGAGCAGTTCTTC
D: TRBD2; size: -; J: TRBJ2-1; V: TRBV7-8; CDR3: CASSLVNLGGSGDEQFF; DNA: TGTGCCAGCAGCTTAGTTAACTTGGGGGGGAGTGGGGATGAGCAGTTCTTC
D: -; size: many; J: TRBJ2-7; V: TRBV2; CDR3: CASSRSGIGPLF; DNA: TGTGCCAGCAGTCGTTCAGGGATAGGTCCTTTATTC
D: -; size: -; J: TRBJ2-4; V: TRBV12-3/TRBV12-4; CDR3: CASSTSQGSKNIQYF; DNA: TGTGCCAGCAGTACCTCGCAGGGGTCCAAAAACATTCAGTACTTC
D: -; size: -; J: TRBJ2-3; V: TRBV7-9; CDR3: CASSSTGTSSTDTQYF; DNA: TGTGCCAGCAGCTCCACCGGGACATCTAGCACAGATACGCAGTATTTT
D: -; size: few; J: TRBJ2-7; V: TRBV3-1; CDR3: CASSQEEWVSLYEQYF; DNA: TGTGCCAGCAGCCAAGAAGAGTGGGTTTCCCTCTACGAGCAGTACTTC
D: TRBD2; size: -; J: TRBJ2-5; V: TRBV9; CDR3: CASSSRTSGSQETQYF; DNA: TGTGCCAGCAGCTCAAGGACTAGCGGGTCACAAGAGACCCAGTACTTC
D: -; size: -; J: TRBJ2-2; V: TRBV6-5; CDR3: CASRRTEYHTGELFF; DNA: TGTGCCAGCAGAAGGACAGAGTATCACACCGGGGAGCTGTTTTTT